This is a list of T cell receptor beta chains from one sample in a study of blood T cell repertoires in COVID-19. TCRdb keeps only in-frame clones here, not all; method: immunoSEQ multiplex PCR. The table includes 15,000 to 20,000 clones, about 81% detected once. What was sequenced was peripheral blood. The source is a man aged 60 to 69 with acute or convalescent COVID-19. Each CDR3 is given with its conserved first and last residue. A D gene is named only where the DNA matches it firmly. Rows may omit the clone size; those that give it use once, few, many or a size class.

D gene: -
V gene: TRBV25-1
J gene: TRBJ2-5
clone size: -
CDR3 protein: CASSVRDSRETQYF
CDR3 DNA: TGTGCCAGCAGCGTCCGGGACTCCCGGGAGACCCAGTACTTC

D gene: -
V gene: TRBV2
J gene: TRBJ1-1
clone size: -
CDR3 protein: CASTSRVPNTEAFF
CDR3 DNA: TGTGCCAGCACTTCGAGGGTCCCGAACACTGAAGCTTTCTTT

D gene: -
V gene: TRBV2
J gene: TRBJ1-1
clone size: once
CDR3 protein: CASSVPGPPPKAFF
CDR3 DNA: TGTGCCAGCAGTGTCCCGGGTCCGCCCCCGAAAGCTTTCTTT

D gene: TRBD2
V gene: TRBV12-5
J gene: TRBJ2-5
clone size: -
CDR3 protein: CASAIGLAGGSSTGTQYF
CDR3 DNA: TGTGCTAGTGCCATAGGACTAGCGGGGGGGAGCTCAACAGGGACCCAGTACTTC

D gene: TRBD1
V gene: TRBV15
J gene: TRBJ1-5
clone size: -
CDR3 protein: CATSEDRGQPQHF
CDR3 DNA: TGTGCCACCAGCGAGGACAGGGGGCAGCCCCAGCATTTT

D gene: -
V gene: TRBV11-2
J gene: TRBJ2-7
clone size: -
CDR3 protein: CASTPNLDYNEQYF
CDR3 DNA: TGTGCCAGCACCCCTAACCTAGATTACAACGAGCAGTACTTC

D gene: -
V gene: TRBV4-1
J gene: TRBJ1-4
clone size: once
CDR3 protein: CASSRFQQGTNEKLFF
CDR3 DNA: TGCGCCAGCAGCCGATTTCAACAGGGAACTAATGAAAAACTGTTTTTT

D gene: -
V gene: TRBV5-4
J gene: TRBJ2-5
clone size: -
CDR3 protein: CASSFGRGQETQYF
CDR3 DNA: TGTGCCAGCAGCTTCGGCAGGGGACAAGAGACCCAGTACTTC

D gene: TRBD2
V gene: TRBV19
J gene: TRBJ2-7
clone size: -
CDR3 protein: CASSIGTSGGSYEQYF
CDR3 DNA: TGTGCCAGTAGTATAGGTACTAGCGGGGGCAGCTACGAGCAGTACTTC

D gene: -
V gene: TRBV6-5
J gene: TRBJ1-2
clone size: -
CDR3 protein: CATSSSYGYTF
CDR3 DNA: TGTGCCACTTCGAGTAGCTATGGCTACACCTTC

D gene: -
V gene: TRBV4-1
J gene: TRBJ2-1
clone size: -
CDR3 protein: CASSHGTFDIYNEQFF
CDR3 DNA: TGCGCCAGCAGCCATGGGACTTTTGACATCTACAATGAGCAGTTCTTC

D gene: -
V gene: TRBV6-5
J gene: TRBJ1-5
clone size: -
CDR3 protein: CASSLTGYSNQPQHF
CDR3 DNA: TGTGCCAGCAGCTTGACAGGTTATAGCAATCAGCCCCAGCATTTT

D gene: TRBD2
V gene: TRBV5-1
J gene: TRBJ2-3
clone size: once
CDR3 protein: CASSSIESGGSDTQYF
CDR3 DNA: TGCGCCAGCAGCTCCATAGAAAGCGGGGGGTCAGATACGCAGTATTTT

D gene: -
V gene: TRBV19
J gene: TRBJ1-2
clone size: few
CDR3 protein: CASSIGQGYTF
CDR3 DNA: TGTGCCAGTAGTATCGGACAGGGCTACACCTTC